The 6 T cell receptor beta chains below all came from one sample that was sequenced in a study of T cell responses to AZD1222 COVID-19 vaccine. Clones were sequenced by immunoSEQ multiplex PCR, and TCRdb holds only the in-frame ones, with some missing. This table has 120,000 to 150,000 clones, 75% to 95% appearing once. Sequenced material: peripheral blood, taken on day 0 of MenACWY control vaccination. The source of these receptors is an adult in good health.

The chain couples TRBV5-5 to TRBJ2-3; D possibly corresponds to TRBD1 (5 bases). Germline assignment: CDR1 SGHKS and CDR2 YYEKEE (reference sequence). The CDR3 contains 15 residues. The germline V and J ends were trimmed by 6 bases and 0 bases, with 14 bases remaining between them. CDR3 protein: CASIPIQGSTDTQYF. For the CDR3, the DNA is TGTGCCAGCATCCCTATTCAGGGTAGCACAGATACGCAGTATTTT. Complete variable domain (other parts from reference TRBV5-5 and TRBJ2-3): DAGVTQSPTHLIKTRGQQVTLRCSPISGHKSVSWYQQVLGQGPQFIFQYYEKEERGRGNFPDRFSARQFPNYSSELNVNALLLGDSALYLCASIPIQGSTDTQYFGPGTRLTVL.

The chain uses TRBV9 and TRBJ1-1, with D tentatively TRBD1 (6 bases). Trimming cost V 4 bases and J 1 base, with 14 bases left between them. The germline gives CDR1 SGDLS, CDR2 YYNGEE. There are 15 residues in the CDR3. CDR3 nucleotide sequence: TGTGCCAGCAGCCCCCGCAGGGGCCGGAACACTGAAGCTTTCTTT. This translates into CASSPRRGRNTEAFF.

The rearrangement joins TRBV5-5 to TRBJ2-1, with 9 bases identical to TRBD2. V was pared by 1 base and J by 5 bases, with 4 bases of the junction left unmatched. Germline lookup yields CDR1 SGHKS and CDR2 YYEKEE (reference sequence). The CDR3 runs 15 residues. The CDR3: CASSLNGLANNEQFF. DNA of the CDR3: TGTGCCAGCAGCTTGAATGGACTAGCGAACAATGAGCAGTTCTTC.

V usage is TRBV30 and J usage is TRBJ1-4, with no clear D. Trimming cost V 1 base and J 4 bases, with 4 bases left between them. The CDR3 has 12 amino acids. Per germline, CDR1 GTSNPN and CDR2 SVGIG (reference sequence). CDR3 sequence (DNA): TGTGCCTGGAGTGCCCTTAATGAAAAACTGTTTTTT. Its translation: CAWSALNEKLFF.

This CDR3 is CASSTRNQPQHF. CDR3 in DNA: TGTGCCAGCAGCACCCGCAATCAGCCCCAGCATTTT. This chain connects TRBV11-2 to TRBJ1-5; D gene uncertain. The V gene lost 5 bases and the J gene lost 2 bases, with 4 bases spanning the gap. The CDR3 sequence is 12 residues long. CDR1 and CDR2 from the germline V gene are SGHAT and FQNNGV.

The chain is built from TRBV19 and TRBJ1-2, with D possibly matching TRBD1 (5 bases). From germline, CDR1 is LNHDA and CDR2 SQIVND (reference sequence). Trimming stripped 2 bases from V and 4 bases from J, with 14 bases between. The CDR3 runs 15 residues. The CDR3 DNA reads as TGTGCCAGTAGTATACTCTTCCAGGGTATCTATGGCTACACCTTC. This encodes CASSILFQGIYGYTF.